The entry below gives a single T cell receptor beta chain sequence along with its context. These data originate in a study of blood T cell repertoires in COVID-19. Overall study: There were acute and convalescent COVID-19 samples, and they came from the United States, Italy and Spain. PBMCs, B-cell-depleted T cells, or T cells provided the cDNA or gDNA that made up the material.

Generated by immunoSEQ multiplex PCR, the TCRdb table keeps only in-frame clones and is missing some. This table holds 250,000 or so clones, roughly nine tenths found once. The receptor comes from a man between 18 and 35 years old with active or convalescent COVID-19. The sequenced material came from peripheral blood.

The chain's CDR3 is CASSRLAGVVGELFF. The CDR3, as DNA: TGTGCCAGCAGCAGACTAGCGGGAGTGGTCGGGGAGCTGTTTTTT. The rearrangement uses TRBV11-3 and TRBJ2-2; 12 bases map to TRBD2. V shed 5 bases, J shed 7 bases, and the junction held 5 bases outside the gene matches. The CDR3 spans 15 residues. From germline, CDR1 is SGHNT and CDR2 YENEEA.